This is a list of T cell receptor beta chains from one sample in a study of blood T cell repertoires in COVID-19. Assay: immunoSEQ multiplex PCR; the TCRdb copy retains only in-frame clones and omits some. The table includes approximately 200,000 clones, just over 85% detected once. Sequenced sample: peripheral blood. The receptors here all came from a man aged 50-60 years with acute or convalescent COVID-19. Both conserved end residues are part of each CDR3. Each record gives: V gene, clone size, J gene, D gene, CDR3 protein, CDR3 DNA. A D gene is named only where the DNA matches it firmly. Clone size is shown for a subset of rows, as once, few, many or a class of expanded clone.

TRBV6-1	-	TRBJ1-5	-	CASSEGQGRQPQHF	TGTGCCAGCAGTGAGGGGCAGGGGCGTCAGCCCCAGCATTTT
TRBV10-3	-	TRBJ2-7	TRBD1	CAISRQGAAEQYF	TGTGCCATCAGTAGACAGGGGGCTGCGGAGCAGTACTTC
TRBV7-8	-	TRBJ1-1	TRBD1	CASSLVWTGYYDATEAFF	TGTGCCAGCAGCTTAGTCTGGACAGGGTATTATGATGCGACTGAAGCTTTCTTT
TRBV6-6	-	TRBJ1-6	TRBD1	CASSARDRGGNSPLHF	TGTGCCAGCAGTGCCCGGGACAGGGGCGGGAATTCACCCCTCCACTTT
TRBV11-2	-	TRBJ2-7	-	CASSLSGVATYEQYF	TGTGCCAGCAGCTTATCAGGGGTTGCGACCTACGAGCAGTACTTC
TRBV5-1	few	TRBJ2-1	TRBD2	CASTTGLAAYNEQFF	TGCGCCAGCACCACCGGACTAGCCGCCTACAATGAGCAGTTCTTC
TRBV19	few	TRBJ1-2	-	CASSRQSRGGYTF	TGTGCCAGTAGCAGACAGTCTAGGGGTGGCTACACCTTC
TRBV7-3	few	TRBJ2-1	-	CASSLDTNSYNEQFF	TGTGCCAGCAGCTTGGACACGAACTCCTACAATGAGCAGTTCTTC
TRBV3-1/TRBV3-2	-	TRBJ2-7	-	CASSQQGGYNYEQYF	TGTGCCAGCAGCCAACAGGGGGGATACAATTACGAGCAGTACTTC
TRBV11-2	-	TRBJ1-2	TRBD1	CASNTGGERGYTF	TGTGCCAGCAACACAGGGGGGGAAAGGGGCTACACCTTC
TRBV5-1	-	TRBJ2-1	TRBD2	CASNRWTSGGGEQFF	TGCGCCAGCAACAGGTGGACTAGCGGGGGCGGTGAGCAGTTCTTC
TRBV12-3/TRBV12-4	-	TRBJ2-7	-	CASSLGLSYEQYF	TGTGCCAGCAGTTTGGGGCTCTCCTACGAGCAGTACTTC
TRBV9	-	TRBJ2-3	TRBD2	CASSVGSGDTDTQYF	TGTGCCAGCAGCGTAGGGAGCGGGGACACAGATACGCAGTATTTT
TRBV12-5	-	TRBJ2-6	-	CASGFPPLSSGANVLTF	TGTGCTAGTGGTTTCCCCCCCCTGAGCTCTGGGGCCAACGTCCTGACTTTC
TRBV4-1	-	TRBJ1-2	-	CASSPRDIFYGYTF	TGCGCCAGCAGCCCCCGGGACATCTTCTATGGCTACACCTTC
TRBV9	-	TRBJ2-1	TRBD2	CASSGKRGALNNEQFF	TGTGCCAGCAGCGGAAAGCGGGGGGCTCTCAACAATGAGCAGTTCTTC
TRBV27	-	TRBJ1-2	-	CASSLGQGAGYTF	TGTGCCAGCAGTTTAGGGCAGGGTGCGGGCTACACCTTC
TRBV5-1	-	TRBJ2-7	TRBD2	CASSLDRAGLADSYEQYF	TGCGCCAGCAGCTTGGACAGGGCCGGACTAGCGGACTCCTACGAGCAGTACTTC
TRBV19	-	TRBJ1-2	TRBD1	CASSWGQEGGYTF	TGTGCCAGTAGTTGGGGACAGGAAGGTGGCTACACCTTC
TRBV19	-	TRBJ1-1	-	CASSIRGVGNTEAFF	TGTGCCAGTAGTATCCGGGGGGTTGGGAACACTGAAGCTTTCTTT
TRBV5-1	-	TRBJ1-2	TRBD1	CASREQGANYGYTF	TGCGCCAGCAGAGAACAGGGGGCTAACTATGGCTACACCTTC
TRBV13	-	TRBJ1-6	-	CASSLNRDYNSPLHF	TGTGCCAGCAGCCTTAACAGGGATTATAATTCACCCCTCCACTTT
TRBV6-5	-	TRBJ1-5	-	CASSAGSNQPQHF	TGTGCCAGCAGCGCTGGCAGCAATCAGCCCCAGCATTTT
TRBV10-1	once	TRBJ1-1	TRBD1	CASSEGSGGAGTEAFF	TGCGCCAGCAGTGAAGGGTCAGGGGGCGCTGGGACTGAAGCTTTCTTT
TRBV4-1	-	TRBJ1-2	-	CASNPMIGGPYGYTF	TGCGCCAGCAACCCTATGATCGGGGGGCCCTATGGCTACACCTTC
TRBV6-5	-	TRBJ2-5	-	CASSYRGSGEETQYF	TGTGCCAGCAGTTACAGAGGGTCGGGGGAGGAGACCCAGTACTTC
TRBV10-3	once	TRBJ2-5	-	CAISEGQYKETQYF	TGTGCCATCAGTGAGGGACAGTATAAGGAGACCCAGTACTTC
TRBV6-5	-	TRBJ2-7	TRBD2	CASSLAGNYEQYF	TGTGCCAGCTCGCTAGCGGGTAACTACGAGCAGTACTTC
TRBV2	-	TRBJ1-2	-	CASRAALDGYGYTF	TGTGCCAGCAGGGCGGCGCTGGATGGCTATGGCTACACCTTC
TRBV18	-	TRBJ1-1	TRBD1	CASSRTGITTEAFF	TGTGCCAGCTCCCGGACAGGGATTACAACTGAAGCTTTCTTT
TRBV4-1	-	TRBJ2-2	TRBD1	CASSQTRDRNTGELFF	TGCGCCAGCAGCCAGACCCGGGACAGGAACACCGGGGAGCTGTTTTTT
TRBV7-9	-	TRBJ1-3	TRBD1	CASSLADRGQGNTIYF	TGTGCCAGCAGCTTAGCGGACAGGGGGCAAGGAAACACCATATATTTT
TRBV19	-	TRBJ1-2	TRBD1	CASGPAGQGAYTF	TGTGCCAGTGGCCCGGCGGGACAGGGTGCATACACCTTC
TRBV2	-	TRBJ2-3	TRBD2	CASSRRTSGYTDTQYF	TGTGCCAGCAGCCGCCGGACTAGCGGATACACAGATACGCAGTATTTT
TRBV7-2	-	TRBJ2-1	-	CASSSTGNSYNEQFF	TGTGCCAGCAGCTCCACAGGGAACTCCTACAATGAGCAGTTCTTC
TRBV12-5	-	TRBJ1-5	-	CASGTGLLGDQPQHF	TGTGCTAGTGGGACGGGACTCCTAGGGGATCAGCCCCAGCATTTT
TRBV7-9	-	TRBJ1-5	TRBD1	CASSSGQGAGQPQHF	TGTGCCAGCAGCTCGGGACAGGGGGCAGGGCAGCCCCAGCATTTT
TRBV6-5	-	TRBJ1-5	TRBD1	CASRGTVSNQPQHF	TGTGCCAGCAGGGGGACAGTTAGCAATCAGCCCCAGCATTTT
TRBV6-2/TRBV6-3	once	TRBJ1-2	TRBD1	CASSWGTDYGYTF	TGTGCCAGCAGTTGGGGGACAGACTATGGCTACACCTTC
TRBV19	-	TRBJ1-6	-	CASQGGPTYNSPLHF	TGTGCCAGTCAGGGTGGACCCACCTATAATTCACCCCTCCACTTT
TRBV19	-	TRBJ1-5	-	CASTEGRYSNQPQHF	TGTGCCAGTACTGAGGGCCGTTATAGCAATCAGCCCCAGCATTTT
TRBV7-9	-	TRBJ1-3	-	CASSPRNTIYF	TGTGCCAGCAGCCCTAGGAACACCATATATTTT
TRBV2	-	TRBJ1-2	-	CASSELTGPIGYTF	TGTGCCAGCAGTGAATTGACAGGCCCTATCGGCTACACCTTC
TRBV19	once	TRBJ1-1	-	CASSMISGEAFF	TGTGCCAGTAGTATGATATCGGGTGAAGCTTTCTTT
TRBV7-8	once	TRBJ2-5	TRBD1	CASSRGQGRTQYF	TGTGCCAGCAGCCGGGGACAGGGACGGACCCAGTACTTC
TRBV19	-	TRBJ1-1	-	CASSLRDTNTEAFF	TGTGCCAGTAGTCTTCGGGACACGAACACTGAAGCTTTCTTT
TRBV7-9	-	TRBJ1-1	-	CASSLFPGRGTEAFF	TGTGCCAGCAGCTTGTTCCCTGGTCGCGGCACTGAAGCTTTCTTT
TRBV7-9	few	TRBJ1-5	TRBD1	CASSRQGGQGVQPQHF	TGTGCCAGCAGCCGACAAGGTGGACAGGGGGTCCAGCCCCAGCATTTT
TRBV25-1	-	TRBJ1-4	TRBD1	CASRGTGLATNEKLFF	TGTGCCAGCAGGGGGACAGGGCTTGCAACTAATGAAAAACTGTTTTTT
TRBV3-1/TRBV3-2	-	TRBJ2-3	TRBD2	CASSRGSGGSTDTQYF	TGTGCCAGCAGCAGGGGCAGCGGGGGGAGCACAGATACGCAGTATTTT
TRBV2	-	TRBJ1-6	-	CASSVLPSYNSPLHF	TGTGCCAGCAGTGTTCTACCCTCCTATAATTCACCCCTCCACTTT
TRBV7-2	once	TRBJ2-2	-	CASKIYRVGTTGELFF	TGTGCCAGCAAAATTTACAGGGTGGGGACCACCGGGGAGCTGTTTTTT
TRBV4-1	few	TRBJ2-3	-	CASSPSGHTDTQYF	TGCGCCAGCAGCCCGAGCGGGCACACAGATACGCAGTATTTT
TRBV7-2	-	TRBJ1-1	TRBD1	CASSSGTGLMNTEAFF	TGTGCCAGCAGCTCCGGGACAGGCTTGATGAACACTGAAGCTTTCTTT
TRBV5-1	-	TRBJ1-1	-	CASSSDGLTEAFF	TGCGCCAGCAGCTCCGACGGACTCACTGAAGCTTTCTTT
TRBV19	-	TRBJ2-7	TRBD1	CASSMGQVLSYEQYF	TGTGCCAGTAGTATGGGACAGGTCCTCTCCTACGAGCAGTACTTC
TRBV9	-	TRBJ1-2	-	CASSVTSGRANYGYTF	TGTGCCAGCAGCGTTACCTCAGGGAGGGCGAACTATGGCTACACCTTC
TRBV14	-	TRBJ1-1	-	CASSTQGIAEAFF	TGTGCCAGCAGCACGCAGGGTATCGCTGAAGCTTTCTTT
TRBV3-1/TRBV3-2	-	TRBJ1-5	-	CASSQSHNSNQPQHF	TGTGCCAGCAGCCAAAGCCATAATAGCAATCAGCCCCAGCATTTT
TRBV5-1	-	TRBJ2-3	TRBD2	CASSLVAGVSTDTQYF	TGCGCCAGCAGCTTAGTGGCGGGGGTTAGCACAGATACGCAGTATTTT